A single sample gave rise to the 2 T cell receptor beta chains below, sequenced in a study of siplizumab effects on memory and regulatory T cells. Libraries were prepared by immunoSEQ multiplex PCR; TCRdb keeps only in-frame clonotypes and omits some of them. The profile shows more than 75,000 clones, roughly 96% of them singletons. Sequencing was performed on naive CD4+ T cells sorted from blood. These TCRs come from a human donor in good health.

The CDR3 reads CASSQGGANEKLFF. In nucleotides, the CDR3 is TGCGCCAGCAGCCAAGGGGGGGCTAATGAAAAACTGTTTTTT. V usage is TRBV5-1 and J usage is TRBJ1-4, with D tentatively TRBD1 (6 bases). V was pared by 4 bases and J by 3 bases, with 10 bases between. The germline CDR1 and CDR2 sequences are SGHRS and YFSETQ. This CDR3 spans 14 amino acids.

The chain is built from TRBV2 and TRBJ2-7; tentatively, D is TRBD1 or TRBD2 (6 bases each). Trimming shortened V by 6 bases and J by 7 bases, and 16 bases separated the two germline ends. Germline V lookup: CDR1 SNHLY, CDR2 FYNNEI. The CDR3 contains 13 residues. In DNA, the CDR3 is TGTGCCAGCAGAAAGGGGCCGGGGGCGGAGCAGTACTTC. Residues: CASRKGPGAEQYF. Full variable domain (outside the CDR3, taken from reference TRBV2 and TRBJ2-7): EPEVTQTPSHQVTQMGQEVILRCVPISNHLYFYWYRQILGQKVEFLVSFYNNEISEKSEIFDDQFSVERPDGSNFTLKIRSTKLEDSAMYFCASRKGPGAEQYFGPGTRLTVT.